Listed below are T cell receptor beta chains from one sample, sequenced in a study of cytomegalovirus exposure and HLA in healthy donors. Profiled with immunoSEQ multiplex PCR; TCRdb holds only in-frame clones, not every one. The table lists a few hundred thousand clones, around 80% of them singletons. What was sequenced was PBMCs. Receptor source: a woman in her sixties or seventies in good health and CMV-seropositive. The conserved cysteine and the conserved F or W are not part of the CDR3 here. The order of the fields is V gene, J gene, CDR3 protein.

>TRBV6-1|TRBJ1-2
ASIQGTGRGGYT
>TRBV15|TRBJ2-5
ATALSEEETQY
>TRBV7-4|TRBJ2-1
ASSCRTSGSPQWDEQF
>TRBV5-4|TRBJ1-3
ASSLGATSGNTIY
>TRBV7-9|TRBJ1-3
ASSSTGLGNTIY
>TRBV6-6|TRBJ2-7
ASSYPRGRRTYEQY
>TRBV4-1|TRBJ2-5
ASSQEGTSGQETQY
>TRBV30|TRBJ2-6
AWTRGGGGANVLT
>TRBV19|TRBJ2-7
ASSGGVTSYEQY
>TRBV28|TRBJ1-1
ASSPPETGPTEAF
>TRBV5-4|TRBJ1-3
ASRQTGGNTIY
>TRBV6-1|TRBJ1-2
ASSEAHGSDGYT
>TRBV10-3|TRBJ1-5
AISGAGEQPQH
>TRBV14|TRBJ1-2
ASSNLDYGYT
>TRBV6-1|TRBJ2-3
ASSAYTSGPSTDTQY
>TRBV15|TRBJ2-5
ATSSRTSGETQY
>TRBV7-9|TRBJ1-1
ASSLRSGMNTEAF
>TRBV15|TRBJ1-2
ATSRDPRDSGNGYT